This T cell receptor (beta chain) appears in the sequencing data of a study of blood T cell repertoires in COVID-19. Study-wide background: Italy, Spain and the United States were the sources of the convalescent and acute COVID-19 samples. In each case, the material was cDNA or gDNA derived from T cells, B-cell-depleted T cells, or PBMCs.

The CDR3 contains 16 residues. The ends were cut back, 1 base at V and 7 bases at J, with 16 bases in the middle. Germline lookup yields CDR1 SGHAT and CDR2 FQNNGV. Original processing notes: From reference gene primer amplification, estimates of nucleated cell counts were derived. Some clones are missing from TCRdb's copy, which holds only in-frame ones; the method was immunoSEQ multiplex PCR. V and J calls and clone size come straight from that table; D and trimming were deduced from the DNA. The sample has about 85,000 clones; 90% are singletons. The sequence was obtained from a woman over 75 with active or convalescent COVID-19. The sequencing input was peripheral blood. The J gene is TRBJ1-4, the V gene TRBV11-2; possible D gene TRBD1, 5 bases. As DNA, the CDR3 is TGTGCCAGCAGCTTAGGCCCCGGGGGTAACTCTGAAAAACTGTTTTTT. This sequence encodes CASSLGPGGNSEKLFF. The full variable domain, rest sourced from reference TRBV11-2 and TRBJ1-4, is EAGVAQSPRYKIIEKRQSVAFWCNPISGHATLYWYQQILGQGPKLLIQFQNNGVVDDSQLPKDRFSAERLKGVDSTLKIQPAKLEDSAVYLCASSLGPGGNSEKLFFGSGTQLSVL.